The 21 T cell receptor beta chains below all came from one sample that was sequenced in a study of blood T cells in healthy people across ages (dated by TCRdb to the mid-2010s). Receptors were amplified or captured by 5' RACE. TCRdb names Illumina HiSeq 2500 as the instrument used. A second roughly 7 to 11 cycle PCR used a sample-barcoded 5' primer and a J-beta primer mix. The public reads were reanalyzed by TCRdb: fastp trimming at Q25, MiXCR alignment, in-frame beta chains only. Each record represents a unique CDR3 protein, reported with the most common genes and DNA among its rows. The sample table shows about 570,000 distinct CDR3 sequences, and approximately 27% are seen once. The ten largest clones represent approximately 18% of the sample. Material for sequencing was blood. Receptor source: a woman in her 70s in good health.

The chain is built from TRBV12-3 or TRBV12-4 and TRBJ1-2; a possible D gene is TRBD1 (6 bases). Trimming removed 7 bases from V and 4 bases from J, with 16 bases in between. The CDR3 is 14 residues long. CDR3 amino acids: CASTLQGSIYGYTF. CDR3 sequence (DNA): TGTGCCAGCACCCTACAGGGTTCGATCTATGGCTACACCTTC.

In this sample, this clonotype turned up a few times. V is TRBV12-5 and J is TRBJ2-7; D call uncertain. The CDR3 loop spans 14 amino acids. Trimming removed 1 base at V and 1 base at J, with 8 bases between. CDR1 LGHNT and CDR2 FRNRAP come from the germline V gene. CDR3 nucleotide sequence: TGTGCTAGTGGTTTGGGGCCTCAATCCTACGAGCAGTACTTC. It translates to CASGLGPQSYEQYF. Together with reference TRBV12-5 and TRBJ2-7, the CDR3 gives the full variable domain: DARVTQTPRHKVTEMGQEVTMRCQPILGHNTVFWYRQTMMQGLELLAYFRNRAPLDDSGMPKDRFSAEMPDATLATLKIQPSEPRDSAVYFCASGLGPQSYEQYFGPGTRLTVT.

In its sample, this clonotype was seen a few times. This chain uses TRBV7-2 with TRBJ1-4; the D is unclear. Germline loops: CDR1 SGHTA, CDR2 FQGNSA. V dropped 3 bases and J dropped 7 bases, with 9 bases sitting between them. This CDR3 region has 13 residues. The CDR3 coding sequence is TGTGCCAGCAGCTTTGGGCCCCTTGAAAAACTGTTTTTT. The encoded protein is CASSFGPLEKLFF.

This clonotype was picked up a small number of times. V usage is TRBV5-4 and J usage is TRBJ1-3; possible D gene TRBD1, 5 bases. Trimming took 0 bases from V and 4 from J, leaving 14 bases between them. Germline CDR1 SGHNT, CDR2 YYREEE (reference sequence). The CDR3 loop spans 16 amino acids. CDR3 DNA: TGTGCCAGCAGCTTGGGACGCGGGACGTCAGGAAACACCATATATTTT. Translation: CASSLGRGTSGNTIYF.

This clonotype was seen just once. The chain carries TRBV7-9 and TRBJ1-2, with D perhaps TRBD1 (6 bases). This CDR3 spans 13 amino acids. Germline V lookup: CDR1 SEHNR, CDR2 FQNEAQ (reference sequence). The V end was cut by 5 bases, the J end by 4 bases, with 11 bases between. CDR3 DNA sequence: TGTGCCAGCAGCCGGACAGATCTCTATGGCTACACCTTC. Translation: CASSRTDLYGYTF.

The chain is built from TRBV14 and TRBJ1-4; D ambiguous. The germline V gene encodes CDR1 SGHDN and CDR2 FVKESK. V gave up 4 bases and J gave up 8 bases, with 17 bases separating them. The CDR3 totals 15 residues. In DNA form, the CDR3 reads TGTGCCAGCAGCCCGGTGGGCAGCGGCGGGGAAAAACTGTTTTTT. It codes for CASSPVGSGGEKLFF.

This clonotype has just a few counts. The chain employs TRBV11-3 and TRBJ1-1; D gene unclear. The V end lost 6 bases, the J end lost 5 bases, and 13 bases lay between the germline ends. CDR1 is SGHNT, CDR2 YENEEA, per germline. The CDR3 is made up of 13 amino acids. This chain's CDR3 is CASRHPGDTEAFF. The CDR3 DNA is TGTGCCAGCAGACACCCCGGGGATACTGAAGCTTTCTTT.

The chain links TRBV7-2 to TRBJ2-5; D may correspond to TRBD1 or TRBD2 (6 bases each). In germline, CDR1 is SGHTA, CDR2 FQGNSA. The germline V and J ends were trimmed by 3 bases and 1 base, with 9 bases remaining between them. The CDR3 contains 14 residues. In nucleotides, the CDR3 is TGTGCCAGCAGCTTTCCGGGGGCCCAAGAGACCCAGTACTTC. It specifies CASSFPGAQETQYF.

The chain couples TRBV20-1 to TRBJ1-3; D might be TRBD1 (5 bases). The V gene lost 1 base and the J gene lost 0 bases, with 13 bases spanning the gap. CDR3 length: 16 residues. Germline V gene sequence: CDR1 DFQATT, CDR2 SNEGSKA (reference sequence). The CDR3 spells CSARVPGAISGNTIYF. The CDR3 nucleotides read TGCAGTGCTAGAGTTCCCGGGGCCATCTCTGGAAACACCATATATTTT.

This clonotype showed up just a few times. V gene TRBV4-2 combines with J gene TRBJ2-5; 7 bases line up with TRBD2. V trimming: 7 bases; J trimming: 2 bases; junction bases outside the gene matches: 4. Germline loops: CDR1 LGHNA, CDR2 YNFKEQ. The CDR3 spans 13 residues. The CDR3 spells CASMGGGQETQYF. CDR3 in DNA: TGTGCCAGCATGGGGGGGGGTCAAGAGACCCAGTACTTC.

The rearrangement uses TRBV9 and TRBJ2-5; D is unclear. The last part of the DNA fits TRBJ2-1 better; the J call may be wrong. The CDR3 sequence is 14 residues long. The germline V gene has CDR1 SGDLS and CDR2 YYNGEE. The CDR3 DNA sequence: TGTGCCAGCAGCGTAGAGGCTAACAGTAATGAGCAGTTCTTC. It codes for CASSVEANSNEQFF.

The chain couples TRBV20-1 to TRBJ2-7; a weak D match, TRBD2 (5 bases). The V and J ends lost 5 bases and 5 bases respectively, with 16 bases between them. The CDR3 covers 13 residues. The V gene's germline CDR1 is DFQATT and CDR2 SNEGSKA (reference sequence). Written as DNA, the CDR3 is TGCAGTGCTGGTACAACGGGGAATCACGAGCAGTACTTC. Protein: CSAGTTGNHEQYF.

In its sample, this clonotype was seen many times. The gene calls are TRBV7-2 and TRBJ2-3; 10 bases match TRBD2. CDR3 size: 17 residues. From germline, CDR1 is SGHTA and CDR2 FQGNSA. The junction had 6 bases not matched to a gene; V was cut back by 1 base and J by 2 bases. The CDR3 coding sequence is TGTGCCAGCAGCTTAGTTTATAGCGGGGGGCTCACAGATACGCAGTATTTT. Translation gives CASSLVYSGGLTDTQYF.

The chain links TRBV19 to TRBJ1-1; the match to TRBD1 covers 7 bases. V shed 7 bases, J shed 10 bases, and the junction held 12 bases outside the gene matches. Germline V lookup: CDR1 LNHDA, CDR2 SQIVND (reference sequence). The CDR3 runs 13 residues. Here the CDR3 DNA reads TGTGCCAGTAACCCGGGACAGTTCTGGGGAGCTTTCTTT. Translation gives CASNPGQFWGAFF.

This clonotype was seen a few times. The chain links TRBV6-5 to TRBJ2-1; tentatively, D is TRBD1 (6 bases). The CDR3 extends over 11 amino acids. Deletions cut 8 bases from V and 9 bases from J, with 11 bases between. The germline V gene encodes CDR1 MNHEY and CDR2 SVGAGI. The CDR3, as DNA: TGTGCCAGCGGACAGCAATCTGAGCAGTTCTTC. Translated: CASGQQSEQFF.

The rearrangement uses TRBV25-1 and TRBJ2-7; perhaps TRBD2 as D (6 bases). The V end lost 5 bases, the J end lost 6 bases, and 20 bases lay between the germline ends. The length of the CDR3 is 15 residues. Germline assignment: CDR1 MGHDK and CDR2 SYGVNS. CDR3 nucleotides: TGTGCCAGCAGTCCAGTCGGGGGAATTACCTGCGAGCAGTACTTC. Translating it yields CASSPVGGITCEQYF.

This clonotype was counted a few times. V is TRBV29-1 and J is TRBJ1-2; D may be TRBD1 (6 bases). Trimming stripped 4 bases from V and 7 bases from J, with 16 bases between. From germline, CDR1 is SQVTM and CDR2 ANQGSEA. This CDR3 comprises 13 residues. CDR3 in amino acids: CSVARQDYCGYTF. The CDR3 nucleotides are TGCAGCGTTGCAAGACAGGACTACTGTGGCTACACCTTC.

This chain links TRBV6-6 with TRBJ1-5; a possible D gene is TRBD1 (5 bases). Trimming removed 0 bases from V and 1 base from J, with 13 bases in between. Germline CDR1 and CDR2: MNHNY and SVGAGI (reference sequence). The CDR3 extends over 17 amino acids. CDR3 DNA: TGTGCCAGCAGTTACTCGTCCCAGGGCGGAAGCAATCAGCCCCAGCATTTT. Its protein is CASSYSSQGGSNQPQHF.

V is TRBV14 and J is TRBJ1-1; D possibly corresponds to TRBD1 (6 bases). V lost 2 bases, J lost 5 bases, and 9 bases lay in between. The CDR3 length is 13 residues. Germline V CDR1 and CDR2: SGHDN, FVKESK. This CDR3 reads CASSQYTGTEAFF. The DNA of the CDR3 is TGTGCCAGCAGCCAATATACAGGGACTGAAGCTTTCTTT.

This clonotype was found a few times. This sequence joins TRBV7-2 and TRBJ2-3; D uncertain. Germline CDR1 reads SGHTA; CDR2 reads FQGNSA. Between the trimmed V and J ends, which lost 0 bases and 10 bases, there was a span of 11 bases. The CDR3 loop spans 13 amino acids. The CDR3 sequence is CASSLASSPPQYF. CDR3 coding DNA: TGTGCCAGCAGCTTAGCCAGTAGTCCCCCGCAGTATTTT.

This clonotype was observed many times. CDR3 coding DNA: TGTGCCAGCAGCCCCGGGACAGGGGCGCGCGAGCAGTACTTC. It specifies CASSPGTGAREQYF. The chain employs TRBV7-2 and TRBJ2-7, with 10 nucleotides matching TRBD1. The trim removed 5 bases at V and 6 bases at J, leaving 7 bases unmatched. There are 14 residues in the CDR3. CDR1 SGHTA and CDR2 FQGNSA come from the germline V gene.